The rows below give T cell receptor beta chains drawn from one sample of a study of blood T cell repertoires in COVID-19. TCRdb's table, derived via immunoSEQ multiplex PCR, lists solely in-frame clones and lacks some. Seen here are about 150,000 clones, about 90% observed once, and the top ten hold about 2.5%. The sample consisted of peripheral blood. The receptor source for this set is a man aged 45-65 years with active COVID-19. CDR3s leave out the opening cysteine and the closing phenylalanine or tryptophan.

V gene: TRBV6-2/TRBV6-3; CDR3 protein: ASSGSGGSTDTQY
V gene: TRBV6-5; CDR3 protein: ASSPGQGPQF
V gene: TRBV27; CDR3 protein: ASSITGGEQY
V gene: TRBV29-1; CDR3 protein: SGGPPRGNTEAF
V gene: TRBV29-1; CDR3 protein: SVGQGASYGYT
V gene: TRBV5-8; CDR3 protein: ASSRQSSYNSPLH
V gene: TRBV27; CDR3 protein: ASSPLWTEPNQPQH
V gene: TRBV3-1/TRBV3-2; CDR3 protein: ASSPLGLAGGTADTQY
V gene: TRBV12-3/TRBV12-4; CDR3 protein: ASSSGGAGYT
V gene: TRBV5-1; CDR3 protein: ASSPNGGSQPQH
V gene: TRBV19; CDR3 protein: ASSTRTLAGANVLT
V gene: TRBV11-3; CDR3 protein: ASSLTGGGGELF
V gene: TRBV6-5; CDR3 protein: ASSYSRLAPTDTQY
V gene: TRBV5-8; CDR3 protein: ASSSRDSPTGELF
V gene: TRBV29-1; CDR3 protein: SAGPGQGDGYT
V gene: TRBV7-9; CDR3 protein: ASSLEGQPQH
V gene: TRBV5-1; CDR3 protein: ASSVTGGRFNEQF
V gene: TRBV6-5; CDR3 protein: ASNTKTGDFSPLH
V gene: TRBV3-1/TRBV3-2; CDR3 protein: ASSQVGTSGAPWY
V gene: TRBV4-2; CDR3 protein: ASSLASGGLGNNEQF
V gene: TRBV10-3; CDR3 protein: AISEEETQY
V gene: TRBV4-1; CDR3 protein: ASSLRGFDISNTEAF
V gene: TRBV18; CDR3 protein: ASSPPKGGGQETQY
V gene: TRBV27; CDR3 protein: ASSLLPKARGEQF
V gene: TRBV12-3/TRBV12-4; CDR3 protein: AISRRTEAF
V gene: TRBV18; CDR3 protein: ASSPLGDGELF
V gene: TRBV25-1; CDR3 protein: ASKESGGAPETQY
V gene: TRBV11-2; CDR3 protein: ASSFDRGWNIQY
V gene: TRBV7-2; CDR3 protein: ASSPGGAYNEQF
V gene: TRBV14; CDR3 protein: ASSLLPLKSSYNSPLH
V gene: TRBV2; CDR3 protein: ASAGTGRYEQY
V gene: TRBV6-5; CDR3 protein: ASSLQGARDTQY
V gene: TRBV5-1; CDR3 protein: ASSLGTGREQPQH
V gene: TRBV12-3/TRBV12-4; CDR3 protein: ASSFSADTQY
V gene: TRBV30; CDR3 protein: AWSVQGSSPLH
V gene: TRBV5-1; CDR3 protein: ASSLDPTEGYEQY
V gene: TRBV2; CDR3 protein: ASRADRENIQY
V gene: TRBV9; CDR3 protein: ASSLRGGNGYT
V gene: TRBV30; CDR3 protein: AWSVREETQY
V gene: TRBV9; CDR3 protein: ASSVGRTGPNINYGYT
V gene: TRBV6-5; CDR3 protein: ASRPISAASDTQY
V gene: TRBV27; CDR3 protein: ASSPLRAGVEQY
V gene: TRBV7-2; CDR3 protein: ASSLVGGLYGYT
V gene: TRBV4-2; CDR3 protein: ASSQVLNYGYT
V gene: TRBV21-1; CDR3 protein: ASSLKGGYNSPLH
V gene: TRBV12-3/TRBV12-4; CDR3 protein: ASSLGQGEQY
V gene: TRBV2; CDR3 protein: ASSEWDRGSTQY
V gene: TRBV11-2; CDR3 protein: ASTRGNRGSTYEQY
V gene: TRBV11-3; CDR3 protein: ASSQGTGRNTEAF
V gene: TRBV19; CDR3 protein: ASTVGTGRGTEAF
V gene: TRBV29-1; CDR3 protein: SVRGSEEKLF
V gene: TRBV19; CDR3 protein: ACAQGAGELF
V gene: TRBV5-1; CDR3 protein: ASSPESWRETQY
V gene: TRBV7-2; CDR3 protein: ASSLGQVTYEQY